Below, 10 T cell receptor beta chains from the same sample are listed, as sequenced in a study of cytotoxic CD8 clonotypes in ibrutinib-treated CLL. Profiled with immunoSEQ multiplex PCR; TCRdb holds only in-frame clones, not every one. The sample lists 330,000 or so clones, about 64% occurring once. Sequenced here: PBMCs, sampled after 36 months of ibrutinib treatment. These receptors all stem from a human donor with chronic lymphocytic leukemia.

The chain recombines TRBV5-6 with TRBJ2-6; 8 bases are a match to TRBD1. Germline CDR1 and CDR2: SGHDT and YYEEEE. The CDR3 contains 18 residues. With 2 bases clipped from V and 3 bases from J, the junction kept 10 bases outside the gene matches. CDR3 nucleotide sequence: TGTGCCAGCAGCTTAAAGACAGGGGCCCTCTTTGGGGCCAACGTCCTGACTTTC. It yields the protein CASSLKTGALFGANVLTF. Complete variable domain (other parts from reference TRBV5-6 and TRBJ2-6): DAGVTQSPTHLIKTRGQQVTLRCSPKSGHDTVSWYQQALGQGPQFIFQYYEEEERQRGNFPDRFSGHQFPNYSSELNVNALLLGDSALYLCASSLKTGALFGANVLTFGAGSRLTVL.

The J gene is TRBJ2-7, the V gene TRBV7-9; 7 positions agree with TRBD1. J gave up 0 bases and V 5 bases, and 10 bases lay outside the gene matches. This CDR3 is 16 amino acids long. Germline CDR1 is SEHNR and CDR2 is FQNEAQ (reference sequence). Here the CDR3 DNA reads TGTGCCAGCAGCCTAGGGGGTTGGGACAGCTCCTACGAGCAGTACTTC. It yields the protein CASSLGGWDSSYEQYF.

The chain carries TRBV18 and TRBJ2-1; 7 positions match TRBD1. Germline V CDR1 and CDR2: KGHSH, LQKENI. This CDR3 spans 17 amino acids. Unmatched junction bases numbered 13, after V lost 5 bases and J lost 3 bases. The chain's CDR3 is CASSKIPYRGSYNEQFF. CDR3 DNA: TGTGCCAGCTCAAAAATCCCTTACAGGGGAAGCTACAATGAGCAGTTCTTC.

The chain couples TRBV9 to TRBJ2-2; D call uncertain. The CDR3 is 14 amino acids. Trimming took off 4 bases at V and 6 bases at J, with 13 bases between the two ends. In germline, CDR1 is SGDLS, CDR2 YYNGEE. The CDR3 is CASSSKGSAGELFF. In DNA, the CDR3 is TGTGCCAGCAGCTCAAAGGGCTCTGCCGGGGAGCTGTTTTTT.

This sequence joins TRBV4-1 and TRBJ2-1; no firm D call. Germline V lookup: CDR1 MGHRA, CDR2 YSYEKL. Trimming left V 3 bases short and J 8 bases short, with 20 bases between. The CDR3 consists of 16 residues. The CDR3 protein is CASSHNPLTLPDEQFF. CDR3 nucleotides: TGCGCCAGCAGCCACAACCCATTGACCCTCCCCGATGAGCAGTTCTTC.

The CDR3 region has the DNA TGCGCCAGCAGCGGCCGGGTCGCCCCACTTATCAACGTCCTGACTTTC. Its translation: CASSGRVAPLINVLTF. The V and J genes are TRBV5-1 and TRBJ2-6; D remains ambiguous. Per the germline V gene, CDR1 is SGHRS and CDR2 is YFSETQ. Trimming took 4 bases from V and 9 from J, leaving 20 bases between them. The CDR3 spans 16 residues. The complete variable domain, with remaining parts taken from reference TRBV5-1 and TRBJ2-6, reads KAGVTQTPRYLIKTRGQQVTLSCSPISGHRSVSWYQQTPGQGLQFLFEYFSETQRNKGNFPGRFSGRQFSNSRSEMNVSTLELGDSALYLCASSGRVAPLINVLTFGAGSRLTVL.

The genes are TRBV27 and TRBJ2-5; TRBD2 aligns across 7 bases. The V gene's germline CDR1 is MNHEY and CDR2 SMNVEV (reference sequence). Trimming at V came to 8 bases and at J to 4 bases, leaving 10 bases not matched to a gene. The CDR3 extends over 14 amino acids. The CDR3 DNA is TGTGCCAGCCGGGAGGAGGAAAGAGTAGAGACCCAGTACTTC. Translated: CASREEERVETQYF.

With regard to this clone: Since the CDR3 does not end with the conserved phenylalanine or tryptophan, this likely comes from a read error. The gene calls are TRBV4-1 and TRBJ1-5; tentatively, D is TRBD1 (6 bases). Germline assignment: CDR1 MGHRA and CDR2 YSYEKL. CDR3 length: 13 residues. Trimming removed 4 bases from V and 5 bases from J, with 9 bases in between. Here the CDR3 reads CASSLYRDQPQHL. CDR3 in DNA: TGCGCCAGCAGCCTGTACAGGGATCAGCCCCAGCATCTT.

J is TRBJ2-6 and V is TRBV29-1; D gene uncertain. Between the trimmed V and J ends, which lost 4 bases and 1 base, there was a span of 11 bases. The CDR3 has 15 amino acids. CDR1 and CDR2 (germline): SQVTM, ANQGSEA. The CDR3 DNA reads TGCAGCGTTGGAGCCCCGTTATCTGGGGCCAACGTCCTGACTTTC. It is translated as CSVGAPLSGANVLTF.

This chain links TRBV5-6 with TRBJ2-3; 7 bases match TRBD2. J gave up 3 bases and V 2 bases, and 12 bases lay outside the gene matches. The germline CDR1 and CDR2 sequences are SGHDT and YYEEEE. The CDR3 is made up of 17 amino acids. The CDR3: CASSLPTSLSPTDTQYF. CDR3 in DNA: TGTGCCAGCAGCTTACCGACTAGCCTCTCCCCTACAGATACGCAGTATTTT.